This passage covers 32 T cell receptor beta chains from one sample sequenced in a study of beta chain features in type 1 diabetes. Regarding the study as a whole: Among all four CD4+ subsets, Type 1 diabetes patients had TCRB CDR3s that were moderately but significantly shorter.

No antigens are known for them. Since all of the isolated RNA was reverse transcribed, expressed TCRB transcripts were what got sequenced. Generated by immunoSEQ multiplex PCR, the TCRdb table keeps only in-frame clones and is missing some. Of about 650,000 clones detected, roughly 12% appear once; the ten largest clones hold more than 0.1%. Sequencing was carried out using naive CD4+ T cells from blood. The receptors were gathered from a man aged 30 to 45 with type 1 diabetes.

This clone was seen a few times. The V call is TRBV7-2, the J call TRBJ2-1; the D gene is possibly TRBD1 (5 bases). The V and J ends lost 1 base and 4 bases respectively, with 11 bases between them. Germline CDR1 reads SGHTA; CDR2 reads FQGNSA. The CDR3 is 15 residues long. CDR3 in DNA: TGTGCCAGCAGCTTAGTCGTGGACACTTACAATGAGCAGTTCTTC. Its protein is CASSLVVDTYNEQFF. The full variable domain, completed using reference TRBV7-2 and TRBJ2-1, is GAGVSQSPSNKVTEKGKDVELRCDPISGHTALYWYRQSLGQGLEFLIYFQGNSAPDKSGLPSDRFSAERTGGSVSTLTIQRTQQEDSAVYLCASSLVVDTYNEQFFGPGTRLTVL.

CDR3 sequence (DNA): TGTGCCAGCAGTTACGTAGCGGTGGGGGCCAACGTCCTGACTTTC. Its translation is CASSYVAVGANVLTF. This rearrangement joins TRBV6-5 to TRBJ2-6; D may be TRBD2 (6 bases). Germline CDR1 reads MNHEY; CDR2 reads SVGAGI. V lost 2 bases and J 4 bases, leaving 9 bases between the germline ends. The CDR3 runs to 15 residues.

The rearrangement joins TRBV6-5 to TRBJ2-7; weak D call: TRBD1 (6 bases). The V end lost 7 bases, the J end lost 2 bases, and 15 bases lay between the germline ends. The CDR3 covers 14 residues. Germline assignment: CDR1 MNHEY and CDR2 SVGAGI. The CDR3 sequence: CASTDQGYAYEQYF. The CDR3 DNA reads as TGTGCCAGCACCGACCAGGGGTATGCCTACGAGCAGTACTTC.

CDR3 in amino acids: CASSYDRGSSYNSPLHF. The CDR3 region has the DNA TGTGCCAGCAGCTACGACAGGGGGAGCTCCTATAATTCACCCCTCCACTTT. The chain joins TRBV27 to TRBJ1-6, with 9 bases lining up with TRBD1. The V gene's germline CDR1 is MNHEY and CDR2 SMNVEV (reference sequence). V lost 6 bases, J lost 0 bases, and 6 bases stayed unmatched. The CDR3 extends over 17 amino acids.

The CDR3, as DNA: TGTGCCAGCTCGCAGGAAAAAGGGGGCGGCTACACCTTC. This encodes CASSQEKGGGYTF. The rearrangement links TRBV18 to TRBJ1-2, with 7 bases matching TRBD1. J lost 8 bases, V lost 6 bases, and 9 bases had no gene match. CDR1 and CDR2 (germline): KGHSH, LQKENI. This CDR3 spans 13 amino acids. The full variable domain, with the rest looked up from reference TRBV18 and TRBJ1-2, is NAGVMQNPRHLVRRRGQEARLRCSPMKGHSHVYWYRQLPEEGLKFMVYLQKENIIDESGMPKERFSAEFPKEGPSILRIQQVVRGDSAAYFCASSQEKGGGYTFGSGTRLTVV.

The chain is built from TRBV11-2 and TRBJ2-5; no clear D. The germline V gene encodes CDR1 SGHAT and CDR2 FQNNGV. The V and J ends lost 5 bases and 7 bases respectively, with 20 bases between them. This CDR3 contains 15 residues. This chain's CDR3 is CASSPAGSLTGTQYF. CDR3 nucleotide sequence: TGTGCCAGCAGCCCCGCCGGCTCCCTGACCGGGACCCAGTACTTC.

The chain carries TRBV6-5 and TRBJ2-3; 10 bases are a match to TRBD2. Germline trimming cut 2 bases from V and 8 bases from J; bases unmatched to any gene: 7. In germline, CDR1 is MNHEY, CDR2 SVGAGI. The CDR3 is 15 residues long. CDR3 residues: CASSYGLAVRGTQYF. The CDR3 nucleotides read TGTGCCAGCAGTTACGGACTAGCGGTGCGGGGTACGCAGTATTTT.

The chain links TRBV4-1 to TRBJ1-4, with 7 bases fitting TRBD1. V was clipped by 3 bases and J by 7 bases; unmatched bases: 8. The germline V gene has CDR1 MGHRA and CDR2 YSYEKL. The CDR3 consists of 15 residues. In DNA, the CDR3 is TGCGCCAGCAGCCAGCTCGGGACAGAGCGTGAAAAACTGTTTTTT. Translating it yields CASSQLGTEREKLFF.

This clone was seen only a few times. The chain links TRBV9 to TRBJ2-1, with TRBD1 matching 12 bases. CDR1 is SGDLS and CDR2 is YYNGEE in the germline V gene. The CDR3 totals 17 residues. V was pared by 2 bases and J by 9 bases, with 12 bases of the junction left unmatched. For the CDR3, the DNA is TGTGCCAGCAGCGTGAGCCCACCCGGGACAGGGGGCATTGAGCAGTTCTTC. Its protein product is CASSVSPPGTGGIEQFF.

This chain's CDR3 is CASSPDQPGQFF. The CDR3 region has the DNA TGTGCCAGCAGCCCCGACCAACCGGGGCAGTTCTTC. This rearrangement joins TRBV7-9 to TRBJ2-1; D remains unclear. Germline-derived CDR1 and CDR2 are SEHNR and FQNEAQ (reference sequence). V was pared by 5 bases and J by 12 bases, with 14 bases between. The CDR3 extends over 12 amino acids.

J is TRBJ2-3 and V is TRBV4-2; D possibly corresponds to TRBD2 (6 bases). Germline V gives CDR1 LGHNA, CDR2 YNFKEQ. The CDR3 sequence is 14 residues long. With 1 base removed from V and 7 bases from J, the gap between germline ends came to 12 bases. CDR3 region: CASSQGLDRNTQYF. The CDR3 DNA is TGTGCCAGCAGCCAAGGACTAGATCGAAATACGCAGTATTTT.

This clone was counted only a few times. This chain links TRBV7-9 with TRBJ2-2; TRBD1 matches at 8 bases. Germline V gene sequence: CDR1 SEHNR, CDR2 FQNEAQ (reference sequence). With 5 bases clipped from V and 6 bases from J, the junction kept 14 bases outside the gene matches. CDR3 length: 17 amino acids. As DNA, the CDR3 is TGTGCCAGCAGCAGAACTCCCGGACAGGGTGGTGCCGGGGAGCTGTTTTTT. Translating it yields CASSRTPGQGGAGELFF.

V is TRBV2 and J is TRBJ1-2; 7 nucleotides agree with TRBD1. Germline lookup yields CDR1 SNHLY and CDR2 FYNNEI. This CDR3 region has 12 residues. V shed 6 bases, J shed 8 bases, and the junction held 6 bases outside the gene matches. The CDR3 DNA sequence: TGTGCCAGCAGCACAGGGGCGGGAGGCTACACCTTC. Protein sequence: CASSTGAGGYTF.

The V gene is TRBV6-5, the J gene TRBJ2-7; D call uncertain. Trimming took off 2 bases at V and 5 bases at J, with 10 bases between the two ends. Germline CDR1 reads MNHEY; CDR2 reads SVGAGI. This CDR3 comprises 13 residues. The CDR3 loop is CASSYTTKDEQYF. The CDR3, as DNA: TGTGCCAGCAGTTACACAACGAAAGACGAGCAGTACTTC.

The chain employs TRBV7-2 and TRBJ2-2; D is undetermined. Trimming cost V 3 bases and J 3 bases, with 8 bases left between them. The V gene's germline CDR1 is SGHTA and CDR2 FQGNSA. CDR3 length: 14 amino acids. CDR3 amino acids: CASSLGQDTGELFF. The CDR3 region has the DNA TGTGCCAGCAGCTTGGGCCAGGACACCGGGGAGCTGTTTTTT.

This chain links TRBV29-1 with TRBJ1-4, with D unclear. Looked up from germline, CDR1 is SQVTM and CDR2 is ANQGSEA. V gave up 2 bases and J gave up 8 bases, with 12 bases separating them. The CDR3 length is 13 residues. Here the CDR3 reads CSVELGVREKLFF. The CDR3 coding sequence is TGCAGCGTTGAACTGGGAGTACGGGAAAAACTGTTTTTT. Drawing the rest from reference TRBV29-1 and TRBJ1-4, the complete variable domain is SAVISQKPSRDICQRGTSLTIQCQVDSQVTMMFWYRQQPGQSLTLIATANQGSEATYESGFVIDKFPISRPNLTFSTLTVSNMSPEDSSIYLCSVELGVREKLFFGSGTQLSVL.

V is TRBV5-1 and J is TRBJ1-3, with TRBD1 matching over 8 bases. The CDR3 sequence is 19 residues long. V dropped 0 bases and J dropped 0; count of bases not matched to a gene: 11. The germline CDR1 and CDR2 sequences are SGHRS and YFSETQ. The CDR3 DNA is TGCGCCAGCAGCTTGGCCATCGGGACAGGTGCCCACTCTGGAAACACCATATATTTT. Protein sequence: CASSLAIGTGAHSGNTIYF.

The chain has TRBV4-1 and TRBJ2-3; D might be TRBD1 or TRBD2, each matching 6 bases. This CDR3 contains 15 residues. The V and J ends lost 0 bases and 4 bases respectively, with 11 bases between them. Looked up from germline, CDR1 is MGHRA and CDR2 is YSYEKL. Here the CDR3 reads CASSQEGGGADTQYF. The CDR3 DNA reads TGCGCCAGCAGCCAAGAGGGGGGCGGGGCAGATACGCAGTATTTT.

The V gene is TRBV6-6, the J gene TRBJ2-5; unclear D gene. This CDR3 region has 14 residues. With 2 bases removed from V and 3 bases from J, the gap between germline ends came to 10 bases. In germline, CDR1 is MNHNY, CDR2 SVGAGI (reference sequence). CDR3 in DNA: TGTGCCAGCAGTTACCCAACTAAGGAAGAGACCCAGTACTTC. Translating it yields CASSYPTKEETQYF.

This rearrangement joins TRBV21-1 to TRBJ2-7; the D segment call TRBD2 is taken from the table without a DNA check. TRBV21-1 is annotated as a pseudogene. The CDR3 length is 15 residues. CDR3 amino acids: CASSNSDGDSYEQYF. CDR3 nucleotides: TGTGCCAGCAGCAATAGTGACGGGGACTCCTACGAGCAGTACTTC.

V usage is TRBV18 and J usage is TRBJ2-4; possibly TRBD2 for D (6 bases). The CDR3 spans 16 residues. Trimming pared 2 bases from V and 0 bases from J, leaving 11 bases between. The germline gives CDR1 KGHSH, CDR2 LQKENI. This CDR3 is CASSPGGALAKNIQYF. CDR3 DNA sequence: TGTGCCAGCTCACCAGGAGGGGCTCTAGCCAAAAACATTCAGTACTTC.

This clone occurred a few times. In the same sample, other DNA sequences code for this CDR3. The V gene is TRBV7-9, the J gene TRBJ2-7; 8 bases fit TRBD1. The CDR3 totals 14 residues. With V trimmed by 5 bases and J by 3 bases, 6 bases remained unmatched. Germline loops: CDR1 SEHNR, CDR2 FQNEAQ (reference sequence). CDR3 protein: CASSLRTGSYEQYF. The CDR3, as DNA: TGTGCCAGCAGCCTTCGGACAGGGAGCTACGAGCAGTACTTC.

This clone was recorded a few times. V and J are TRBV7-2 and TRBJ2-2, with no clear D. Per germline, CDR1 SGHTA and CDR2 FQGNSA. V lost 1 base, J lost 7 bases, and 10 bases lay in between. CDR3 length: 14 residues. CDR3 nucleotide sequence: TGTGCCAGCAGCTTAGGGACCTTCGGCGGGGAGCTGTTTTTT. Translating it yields CASSLGTFGGELFF.

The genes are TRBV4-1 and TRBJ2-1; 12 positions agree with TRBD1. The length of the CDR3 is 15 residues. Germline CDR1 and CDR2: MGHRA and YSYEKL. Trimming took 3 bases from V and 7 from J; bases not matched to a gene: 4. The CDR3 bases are TGCGCCAGCAGCCAGGGACAGGGGGCGGATAATGAGCAGTTCTTC. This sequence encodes CASSQGQGADNEQFF.

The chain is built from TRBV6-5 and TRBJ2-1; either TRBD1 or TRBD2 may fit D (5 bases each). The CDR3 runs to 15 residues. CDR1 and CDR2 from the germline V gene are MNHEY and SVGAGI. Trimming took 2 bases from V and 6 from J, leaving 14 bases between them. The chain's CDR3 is CASSYDGTSVNEQFF. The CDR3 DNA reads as TGTGCCAGCAGTTACGATGGGACGTCGGTCAATGAGCAGTTCTTC.

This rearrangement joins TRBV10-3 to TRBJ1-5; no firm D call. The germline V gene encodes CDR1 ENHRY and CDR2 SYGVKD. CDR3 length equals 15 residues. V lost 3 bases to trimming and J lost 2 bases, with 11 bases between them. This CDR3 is CAISDGSWGNQPQHF. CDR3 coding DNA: TGTGCCATCAGTGACGGATCCTGGGGCAATCAGCCCCAGCATTTT.

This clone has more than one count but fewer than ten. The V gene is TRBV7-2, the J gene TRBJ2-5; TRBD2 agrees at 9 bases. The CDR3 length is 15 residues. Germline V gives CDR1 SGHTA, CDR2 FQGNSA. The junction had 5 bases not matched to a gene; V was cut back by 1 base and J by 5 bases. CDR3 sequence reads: CASSLGGLAGETQYF. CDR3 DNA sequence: TGTGCCAGCAGCTTAGGGGGTCTAGCGGGGGAGACCCAGTACTTC.

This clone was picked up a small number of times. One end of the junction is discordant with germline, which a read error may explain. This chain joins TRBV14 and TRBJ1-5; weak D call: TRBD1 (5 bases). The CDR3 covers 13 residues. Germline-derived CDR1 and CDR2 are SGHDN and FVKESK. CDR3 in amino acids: CASSRSGATLMNF. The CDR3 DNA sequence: TGTGCCAGCAGCCGATCCGGGGCCACCCTAATGAATTTT.

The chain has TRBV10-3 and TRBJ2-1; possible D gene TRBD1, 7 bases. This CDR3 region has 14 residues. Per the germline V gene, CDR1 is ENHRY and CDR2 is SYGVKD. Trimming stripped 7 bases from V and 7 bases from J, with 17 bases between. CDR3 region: CAITDPQGRNEQFF. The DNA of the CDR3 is TGTGCCATCACTGACCCACAGGGGAGGAATGAGCAGTTCTTC.

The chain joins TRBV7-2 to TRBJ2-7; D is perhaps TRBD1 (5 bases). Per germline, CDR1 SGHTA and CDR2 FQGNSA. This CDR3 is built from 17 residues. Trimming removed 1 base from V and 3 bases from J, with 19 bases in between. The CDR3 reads CASSLGNDFPQGYEQYF. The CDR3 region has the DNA TGTGCCAGCAGCTTAGGGAATGACTTTCCCCAGGGCTACGAGCAGTACTTC.

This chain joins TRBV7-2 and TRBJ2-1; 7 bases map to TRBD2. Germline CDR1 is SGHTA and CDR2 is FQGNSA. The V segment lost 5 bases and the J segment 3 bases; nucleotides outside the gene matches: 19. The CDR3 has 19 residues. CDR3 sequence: CASSPAGLADQPLYNEQFF. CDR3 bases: TGTGCCAGCAGCCCCGCGGGGCTAGCGGACCAGCCCCTCTACAATGAGCAGTTCTTC.

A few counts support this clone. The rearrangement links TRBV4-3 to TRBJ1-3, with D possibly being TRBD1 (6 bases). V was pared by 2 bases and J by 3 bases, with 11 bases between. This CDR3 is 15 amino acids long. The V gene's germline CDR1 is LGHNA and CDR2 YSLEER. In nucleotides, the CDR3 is TGCGCCAGCAGCCAACTACAGGGAGATGGAAACACCATATATTTT. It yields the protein CASSQLQGDGNTIYF.